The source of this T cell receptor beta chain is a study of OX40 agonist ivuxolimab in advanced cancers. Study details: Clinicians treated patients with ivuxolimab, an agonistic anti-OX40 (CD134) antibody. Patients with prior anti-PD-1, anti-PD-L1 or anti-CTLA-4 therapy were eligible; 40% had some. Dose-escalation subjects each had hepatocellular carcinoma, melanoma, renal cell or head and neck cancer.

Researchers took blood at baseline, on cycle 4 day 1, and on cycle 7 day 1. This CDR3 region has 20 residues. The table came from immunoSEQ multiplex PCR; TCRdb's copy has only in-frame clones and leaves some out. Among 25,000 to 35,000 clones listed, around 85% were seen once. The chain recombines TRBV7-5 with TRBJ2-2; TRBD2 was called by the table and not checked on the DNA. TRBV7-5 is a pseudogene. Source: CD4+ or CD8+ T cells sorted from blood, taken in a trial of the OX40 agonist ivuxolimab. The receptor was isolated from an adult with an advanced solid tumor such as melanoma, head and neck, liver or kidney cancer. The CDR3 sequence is CARSLHGTHIRPTNTGELFF. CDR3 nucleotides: TGTGCCAGAAGCTTACATGGGACTCATATTAGGCCAACGAACACCGGGGAGCTGTTTTTT.